The rows below give T cell receptor beta chains drawn from one sample of a study of T cells in Graves' hyperthyroidism and ophthalmopathy. TCRdb used MiXCR to reprocess the multiplex PCR reads, holding one entry per CDR3 protein. The table lists some 440,000 distinct CDR3 sequences, 15% to 19% of them singletons. The sample comprised blood. These receptors originate from a woman in her late teens or twenties with Graves' hyperthyroidism. The CDR3 runs from the conserved cysteine through the conserved F or W. Fields, in order: CDR3 DNA, CDR3 protein, clone size, D gene, V gene, J gene. The D gene is left open where the match is weak. Clone size is given for some rows only: seen once, a few or many times, or a class if the clone is expanded.

TGTGCCAGCAGCCAAGATTGGACTAGCGGACGCCCAAGCTTTACAATGGAGCAGTACTTC	CASSQDWTSGRPSFTMEQYF	NA	TRBD2	TRBV14	TRBJ2-7
TGTGCCAGCAGTTACCCGGGACAGTCCTACGAGCAGTACTTC	CASSYPGQSYEQYF	many	TRBD1	TRBV7-9	TRBJ2-7
TGCGCCAGCAGCCCAAGGGGGTCGGGGTTGACCACTGAAGCTTTCTTT	CASSPRGSGLTTEAFF	few	NA	TRBV4-1	TRBJ1-1
TGTGCCAGCAGCTTATTGGGTGGGGGTTTCGAGCAGTACTTC	CASSLLGGGFEQYF	many	NA	TRBV7-9	TRBJ2-7
TGTGCCAGCTCCTCCTGGGGCGGCTACGAGCAGTACTTC	CASSSWGGYEQYF	many	NA	TRBV18	TRBJ2-7
TGTGCCACCAGTGATGCCCGGGACAGGGTAACCGGGGAGCTGTTTTTT	CATSDARDRVTGELFF	many	TRBD1	TRBV24-1	TRBJ2-2
TGTGCCAGCAGCTTAGGGGCGGGAGAAAGCTACGAGCAGTACTTC	CASSLGAGESYEQYF	many	TRBD2	TRBV7-9	TRBJ2-7
TGTGCCTGGAGTGTAGAAGAGACCCAGTACTTC	CAWSVEETQYF	many	NA	TRBV30	TRBJ2-5
TGTGCCAGTGGTATAGTCTGGAGCTCTGGAAACACCATATATTTT	CASGIVWSSGNTIYF	NA	NA	TRBV19	TRBJ1-3
TGTGCCACCGGGCAGGGTGGCTACGAGCAGTACTTC	CATGQGGYEQYF	many	NA	TRBV15	TRBJ2-7
TGTGCCAGCTCATTGGGACTGCGGGCCGGGGAGCTGTTTTTT	CASSLGLRAGELFF	many	NA	TRBV18	TRBJ2-2
TGTGCCAGCTCACAACAGGGGATAAACACCATATATTTT	CASSQQGINTIYF	many	TRBD1	TRBV18	TRBJ1-3
TGTGCCTGGAGGGGGACAGATAATTCACCCCTCCACTTT	CAWRGTDNSPLHF	many	TRBD1	TRBV30	TRBJ1-6
TGCGCCAGCAGCCCAAATGACAGAGGGTCTTCACCCCTCCACTTT	CASSPNDRGSSPLHF	many	NA	TRBV5-1	TRBJ1-6
TGTGCCAGCAGAATGGCCTACAATGAGCAGTTCTTC	CASRMAYNEQFF	many	NA	TRBV7-8	TRBJ2-1
TGTGCCAGCAGTCCTCGAGGCGGAAAGTTGGAGACCCAGTACTTC	CASSPRGGKLETQYF	many	NA	TRBV6-2/TRBV6-3	TRBJ2-5
TGTGCTAGTGGGCCGGGACAGGGGGCGGGGGAGCAGTACTTC	CASGPGQGAGEQYF	few	TRBD1	TRBV12-5	TRBJ2-7
TGTGCCAGCAGCTTAACAGGGCTCAATGGCTACACCTTC	CASSLTGLNGYTF	many	NA	TRBV7-2	TRBJ1-2
TGTGCCTGGAGCCTGGGGATGAACACTGAAGCTTTCTTT	CAWSLGMNTEAFF	NA	NA	TRBV30	TRBJ1-1
TGTGCTAGTGGTTTCGGGACAGGGGGGGGCTACACCTTC	CASGFGTGGGYTF	NA	TRBD1	TRBV12-5	TRBJ1-2
TGCGCCAGCAGCCAAATCCGGGACAGGGGGCTAAATAATGAAAAACTGTTTTTT	CASSQIRDRGLNNEKLFF	many	TRBD1	TRBV4-1	TRBJ1-4
TGTGCCAGTAGTCGGGGCCAATGGAACCCTGGAAAACTGTTTTTT	CASSRGQWNPGKLFF	NA	NA	TRBV19	TRBJ1-4
TGCGCCAGCAGCTCGGCGGGGGGCCGCTCCTACAATGAGCAGTTCTTC	CASSSAGGRSYNEQFF	NA	TRBD2	TRBV5-1	TRBJ2-1
TGCGCCAGCAGCTTGGAAGGGGAAGATGGCTACACCTTC	CASSLEGEDGYTF	many	NA	TRBV5-1	TRBJ1-2
TGCGCCAGCAGCCCCGGCAGTGGGGGCGGCACAGATACGCAGTATTTT	CASSPGSGGGTDTQYF	NA	NA	TRBV5-1	TRBJ2-3
TGTGCCAGCAGCGCCCACAGGGGTTATAATTCACCCCTCCACTTT	CASSAHRGYNSPLHF	few	TRBD1	TRBV7-3	TRBJ1-6
TGTGCCAGCAGTTTTGACGTAAGCTACGAGCAGTACTTC	CASSFDVSYEQYF	many	NA	TRBV27	TRBJ2-7
TGTGCCAGCAGCGTACACGTACAAGAGACCCAGTACTTC	CASSVHVQETQYF	many	NA	TRBV11-1	TRBJ2-5